The source of this T cell receptor (beta chain) is a study of blood T cell repertoires in COVID-19. Study-wide context: From T cells, B-cell-depleted T cells, or PBMCs came the material, which was cDNA or gDNA.

Seattle patients were enrolled during active infection and followed longitudinally. The germline V gene encodes CDR1 SGHTA and CDR2 FQGNSA. This CDR3 contains 18 residues. J lost 1 base, V lost 4 bases, and 9 bases had no gene match. As originally analysed: Reference gene primer amplification yielded estimated nucleated cell counts. Some clones are missing from TCRdb's copy, which holds only in-frame ones; the method was immunoSEQ multiplex PCR. V and J calls and clone size are as listed in that table; D and trimming were resolved from the DNA. The table lists 250,000 or so clones, 85% to 95% of them singletons, with more than 0.8% in the top ten.

This TCR derives from a man aged 30 to 39 with COVID-19, enrolled during active disease. The source material was peripheral blood. V gene TRBV7-2 combines with J gene TRBJ2-5; 13 bases line up with TRBD2. The CDR3 loop is CASSSRLAGGPPQETQYF. DNA of the CDR3: TGTGCCAGCAGCTCCCGACTAGCGGGGGGTCCTCCCCAAGAGACCCAGTACTTC. The full variable domain, completed using reference TRBV7-2 and TRBJ2-5, is GAGVSQSPSNKVTEKGKDVELRCDPISGHTALYWYRQSLGQGLEFLIYFQGNSAPDKSGLPSDRFSAERTGGSVSTLTIQRTQQEDSAVYLCASSSRLAGGPPQETQYFGPGTRLLVL.